The 29 T cell receptor beta chains below all came from one sample that was sequenced in a study of T cells in Graves' hyperthyroidism and ophthalmopathy. The TCR beta CDR3 regions underwent amplification using RNA transcripts as the source. RT-PCR in the first round (using the HTBI primer set) targeted the TCR CDR3. From the multiplex PCR reads, TCRdb called clonotypes with MiXCR, one entry per CDR3 protein. This sample carries around 500,000 distinct CDR3 sequences, around an eighth of them seen once, and the ten largest clones take about 17%. The sample consisted of blood. Receptor source: a woman in her late teens or twenties with Graves' hyperthyroidism.

The rearrangement joins TRBV5-1 to TRBJ2-1; TRBD2 matches at 8 bases. After removal of 4 bases from V and 2 bases from J, the junction contained 2 bases not matched to a gene. The CDR3 covers 14 residues. Per the germline V gene, CDR1 is SGHRS and CDR2 is YFSETQ. Here the CDR3 DNA reads TGCGCCAGCAGCCCCGGGAGGGCCTACAATGAGCAGTTCTTC. It encodes CASSPGRAYNEQFF.

This clonotype was seen repeatedly, ten times or more. The chain has TRBV12-5 and TRBJ2-1, with D possibly TRBD1 on 5 matching bases. The germline gives CDR1 LGHNT, CDR2 FRNRAP. V was pared by 1 base and J by 8 bases, with 12 bases between. This CDR3 has 14 residues. DNA of the CDR3: TGTGCTAGTGGTTTGGCAAATCCAGGGCATGAGCAGTTCTTC. It codes for CASGLANPGHEQFF.

Here the CDR3 reads CASATGAGETQYF. CDR3 DNA sequence: TGCGCCAGTGCGACAGGGGCGGGGGAGACCCAGTACTTC. V gene TRBV10-1 combines with J gene TRBJ2-5; 8 positions match TRBD1. Per the germline V gene, CDR1 is WNHNN and CDR2 is SYGVQD (reference sequence). V was clipped by 9 bases and J by 5 bases; unmatched bases: 8. CDR3 size: 13 residues.

This clonotype was seen repeatedly, ten times or more. The gene calls are TRBV18 and TRBJ2-1; no reliable D call. This CDR3 spans 16 amino acids. Germline loops: CDR1 KGHSH, CDR2 LQKENI. The V end lost 6 bases, the J end lost 8 bases, and 23 bases lay between the germline ends. This CDR3 is CASSPVGPSLFDEQFF. CDR3 in DNA: TGTGCCAGCTCTCCGGTGGGCCCCTCCCTTTTCGATGAGCAGTTCTTC.

About this clonotype: At one boundary the junction diverges from the germline segment, which might be a read error. V and J are TRBV5-6 and TRBJ1-3, with unresolved D. The CDR3 is 16 residues long. Germline V gives CDR1 SGHDT, CDR2 YYEEEE. The CDR3 coding sequence is TGTGCCAGCAGCTTGGGTCTCATGGGCTCTGGAAACGCCATATATTTT. Protein sequence: CASSLGLMGSGNAIYF.

This chain uses TRBV20-1 with TRBJ2-7; 11 bases fit TRBD2. Germline values: CDR1 DFQATT, CDR2 SNEGSKA (reference sequence). The CDR3 consists of 14 residues. V dropped 4 bases and J dropped 5; count of bases not matched to a gene: 7. DNA of the CDR3: TGCAGTGCTAAACGTAGCGGGAGGGCCGACGAGCAGTACTTC. Translation gives CSAKRSGRADEQYF.

The chain combines TRBV12-3 or TRBV12-4 with TRBJ2-5, with 9 bases identical to TRBD1. The CDR3 runs 16 residues. V lost 6 bases to trimming and J lost 5 bases; unmatched junction nucleotides: 13. CDR3 protein: CASSQDRGKLGETQYF. CDR3 bases: TGTGCCAGCAGCCAGGACAGGGGAAAGTTGGGTGAGACCCAGTACTTC.

As for this clonotype: The junction departs from the called germline gene at one end, perhaps through a read error. This rearrangement joins TRBV30 to TRBJ2-1; a possible D gene is TRBD1 (6 bases). In germline, CDR1 is GTSNPN, CDR2 SVGIG (reference sequence). The CDR3 is made up of 16 amino acids. CDR3 sequence (DNA): TGTGACTGGAAACCCGGACAGCTCAACTCCTACAATGAGCAGTTCTTC. Translation gives CDWKPGQLNSYNEQFF.

This clonotype has a count of ten or more. The rearrangement joins TRBV19 to TRBJ2-1; D might be TRBD2 (5 bases). V was trimmed by 7 bases and J by 5 bases, leaving 9 bases between them. CDR3 length: 12 amino acids. CDR1 and CDR2 (germline): LNHDA, SQIVND (reference sequence). CDR3 region: CASNERHNEQFF. In DNA, the CDR3 is TGTGCCAGTAACGAGCGGCACAATGAGCAGTTCTTC.

This clonotype was counted ten times or more. The chain carries TRBV28 and TRBJ1-1; 7 nucleotides match TRBD1. V lost 6 bases, J lost 12 bases, and 10 bases stayed unmatched. The CDR3 has 12 residues. The germline CDR1 and CDR2 sequences are MDHEN and SYDVKM. CDR3 nucleotide sequence: TGTGCCAGCAGCCAGGGACAGTGGGAACCTTTCTTT. It is translated as CASSQGQWEPFF.

This clonotype was found many times. This chain connects TRBV5-1 to TRBJ1-2; 9 nucleotides align to TRBD1. This CDR3 has 17 amino acids. The V segment lost 0 bases and the J segment 4 bases; nucleotides outside the gene matches: 10. Germline assignment: CDR1 SGHRS and CDR2 YFSETQ. The CDR3 region is CASSLAGTGPSLYGYTF. The CDR3 region has the DNA TGCGCCAGCAGCTTGGCAGGGACAGGGCCATCCCTCTATGGCTACACCTTC.

Points on this clonotype: This may arise from a read error, as a much more abundant clone is one base away. This chain uses TRBV7-7 with TRBJ2-5; 8 bases are shared with TRBD1. From germline, CDR1 is SSHAT and CDR2 FNYEAQ (reference sequence). CDR3 size: 16 residues. The CDR3, as DNA: TGTGCTGGCAGCCCTCGAATGGACAGGGTCCAAGAGACCCAGTACTTC. Amino acids: CAGSPRMDRVQETQYF.

This clonotype was counted ten times or more. V usage is TRBV24-1 and J usage is TRBJ1-4; D is ambiguous. V was shortened by 4 bases and J by 3 bases, with 14 bases between the two germline ends. Looked up from germline, CDR1 is KGHDR and CDR2 is SFDVKD. The CDR3 sequence is 16 residues long. CDR3 in amino acids: CATSDPRGGANEKLFF. The CDR3 region has the DNA TGTGCCACCAGTGACCCCCGGGGAGGCGCTAATGAAAAACTGTTTTTT.

This clonotype showed up many times. The chain carries TRBV25-1 and TRBJ1-1; D gene unclear. Trimming cost V 6 bases and J 5 bases, with 16 bases left between them. The CDR3 extends over 14 amino acids. CDR1 and CDR2 (germline): MGHDK, SYGVNS. The CDR3 nucleotides read TGTGCCAGCAGCGGATTGAGGGAAGGAACTGAAGCTTTCTTT. Protein sequence: CASSGLREGTEAFF.

This sequence joins TRBV11-2 and TRBJ2-5; D remains ambiguous. The V end was cut by 3 bases, the J end by 5 bases, with 16 bases between. Per germline, CDR1 SGHAT and CDR2 FQNNGV. CDR3 length: 15 residues. Written as DNA, the CDR3 is TGTGCCAGCAGCTTTGGTTCGAGGCCTGATGAGACCCAGTACTTC. The encoded protein is CASSFGSRPDETQYF.

The rearrangement joins TRBV20-1 to TRBJ2-1; 8 nucleotides align to TRBD2. V shed 2 bases and J 4 bases; nucleotides not matched to a gene: 7. The CDR3 totals 15 residues. Germline CDR1 is DFQATT and CDR2 is SNEGSKA (reference sequence). The CDR3 region is CSARRTSGAYNEQFF. The CDR3 coding sequence is TGCAGTGCTAGACGTACTAGCGGAGCATACAATGAGCAGTTCTTC.

This clonotype has a handful of counts. Since the CDR3 does not end with the conserved phenylalanine or tryptophan, this likely comes from a read error. The genes are TRBV7-9 and TRBJ2-7; TRBD1 matches 7 bases. This CDR3 comprises 15 residues. The V and J ends lost 2 bases and 0 bases, in that order; junction bases with no gene match: 4. CDR1 SEHNR and CDR2 FQNEAQ come from the germline V gene (reference sequence). The CDR3 loop is CASSLPRQGSYEQYS. The CDR3 coding sequence is TGTGCCAGCAGCTTACCAAGACAGGGCTCCTACGAGCAGTACTCC.

This clonotype was seen ten or more times. J is TRBJ1-4 and V is TRBV12-3 or TRBV12-4, with D perhaps matching TRBD1 (6 bases). The germline V and J ends were trimmed by 6 bases and 1 base, with 12 bases remaining between them. This CDR3 spans 15 amino acids. In nucleotides, the CDR3 is TGTGCCAGCAGCCCCACGACAGGAACTAATGAAAAACTGTTTTTT. This encodes CASSPTTGTNEKLFF.

This clonotype was seen at least ten times. V and J are TRBV20-1 and TRBJ2-5; 10 bases align to TRBD2. This CDR3 spans 14 amino acids. Germline trimming cut 1 base from V and 1 base from J; bases unmatched to any gene: 0. Germline loops: CDR1 DFQATT, CDR2 SNEGSKA (reference sequence). Written as DNA, the CDR3 is TGCAGTGCTAGAGGGACTAGCGGCCAAGAGACCCAGTACTTC. Its translation: CSARGTSGQETQYF.

Only a few counts were recorded for this clonotype. It may be a read error: a sequence one base away is much more abundant. The chain links TRBV18 to TRBJ2-5, with D uncertain. The CDR3 runs 13 residues. Trimming stripped 3 bases from V and 7 bases from J, with 12 bases between. CDR1 KGHSH and CDR2 LQKENI come from the germline V gene. Here the CDR3 reads CASSPPTSGTQYF. CDR3 coding DNA: TGTGCCAGCTCACCTCCGACTTCAGGGACCCAGTACTTC.

V is TRBV29-1 and J is TRBJ1-1; D possibly corresponds to TRBD1 (6 bases). V dropped 6 bases and J dropped 3 bases, with 8 bases sitting between them. The length of the CDR3 is 11 residues. Germline loops: CDR1 SQVTM, CDR2 ANQGSEA. As DNA, the CDR3 is TGCAGCGTAGGGGGGTACACTGAAGCTTTCTTT. Its translation: CSVGGYTEAFF. The variable domain in full, completed from reference TRBV29-1 and TRBJ1-1, reads SAVISQKPSRDICQRGTSLTIQCQVDSQVTMMFWYRQQPGQSLTLIATANQGSEATYESGFVIDKFPISRPNLTFSTLTVSNMSPEDSSIYLCSVGGYTEAFFGQGTRLTVV.

This clonotype was observed many times. J is TRBJ2-2 and V is TRBV14; D is uncertain. The CDR3 runs to 17 residues. CDR1 SGHDN and CDR2 FVKESK come from the germline V gene. V was shortened by 1 base and J by 2 bases, with 14 bases between the two germline ends. The CDR3 nucleotides are TGTGCCAGCAGCCAAGGTCGTCCAGACCCTAACACCGGGGAGCTGTTTTTT. Amino acid sequence: CASSQGRPDPNTGELFF.

The chain has TRBV12-3 or TRBV12-4 and TRBJ2-5, with TRBD2 matching 10 bases. V lost 6 bases, J lost 5 bases, and 12 bases stayed unmatched. The CDR3 spans 16 residues. DNA for the CDR3: TGTGCCAGCAGGGTAATAGCGGGAGGTACGCACGAGACCCAGTACTTC. Translated: CASRVIAGGTHETQYF.

The chain has TRBV5-1 and TRBJ1-4, with 11 bases aligning to TRBD1. Trimming removed 0 bases from V and 7 bases from J; junction bases left unmatched: 2. This CDR3 comprises 15 residues. Germline CDR1 is SGHRS and CDR2 is YFSETQ. As DNA, the CDR3 is TGCGCCAGCAGCTTGGGGGACAGGGGGATTGAAAAACTGTTTTTT. Amino acid sequence: CASSLGDRGIEKLFF.

This clonotype has at least ten counts. V usage is TRBV10-3 and J usage is TRBJ1-5; TRBD1 matches 7 bases. The V gene's germline CDR1 is ENHRY and CDR2 SYGVKD. Trimming at V came to 10 bases and at J to 4 bases, leaving 7 bases not matched to a gene. The CDR3 is 13 amino acids. The CDR3: CATGGPGNQPQHF. The CDR3 nucleotides are TGTGCCACAGGGGGACCTGGAAATCAGCCCCAGCATTTT.

In this sample, this clonotype turned up many times. The V call is TRBV7-8, the J call TRBJ1-2; 7 nucleotides align to TRBD1. The CDR3 is 15 amino acids. Germline lookup yields CDR1 SGHVS and CDR2 FQNEAQ. Trimming removed 4 bases from V and 7 bases from J; junction bases left unmatched: 12. In DNA form, the CDR3 reads TGTGCCAGCAGCTCGCGGGGTACAGGGGAAGGTGGCTACACCTTC. Protein: CASSSRGTGEGGYTF.

This clonotype was counted ten times or more. The chain uses TRBV5-1 and TRBJ1-2; the match to TRBD1 covers 10 bases. There are 15 residues in the CDR3. The V gene end was trimmed by 3 bases and the J gene end by 2 bases; junction bases not matched to a gene: 4. Per germline, CDR1 SGHRS and CDR2 YFSETQ. The CDR3 nucleotides are TGCGCCAGCAGCTCAACGGGACAGGGGAACTATGGCTACACCTTC. Encoded protein: CASSSTGQGNYGYTF.

In its sample, this clonotype was seen many times. The V call is TRBV3-1, the J call TRBJ2-1; D gene unclear. The CDR3 has 11 residues. With 10 bases removed from V and 9 bases from J, the gap between germline ends came to 13 bases. Germline V gene lookup returns CDR1 LGHDT and CDR2 YNNKEL (reference sequence). The CDR3, as DNA: TGTGCCACCTCCGACTCCTCTGAGCAGTTCTTC. Amino acid sequence: CATSDSSEQFF.

V and J are TRBV19 and TRBJ1-2, with D possibly matching TRBD1 (5 bases). The CDR3 sequence is 14 residues long. Trimming pared 1 base from V and 4 bases from J, leaving 10 bases between. Germline values: CDR1 LNHDA, CDR2 SQIVND (reference sequence). The CDR3 loop is CASSIGGAGYGYTF. For the CDR3, the DNA is TGTGCCAGTAGTATAGGGGGCGCCGGCTATGGCTACACCTTC.